This is a list of T cell receptor beta chains from one sample in a study of molecular identifiers for immune sequencing clone quantification. TCRdb independently ran MiXCR on the PCR reads; one entry per CDR3 protein. The sample holds about 97,000 distinct CDR3 sequences, approximately 24% seen once. The sample was naive CD8+ T cells from blood, with Jurkat cell RNA spiked in. The receptors shown here come from a human donor in good health. Some libraries in this study had Jurkat cell RNA spiked in. The CDR3 runs from the conserved cysteine through the conserved F or W. The D gene is left open where the match is weak. Expanded clones get a size class; other rows say once, few or many, or leave the size out.

j_call,clone_size,d_call,v_call,cdr3_nt,cdr3_aa
TRBJ2-7,few,NA,TRBV20-1,TGCAGTGCTAGGCTGGCCTACGAGCAGTACTTC,CSARLAYEQYF
TRBJ2-5,many,TRBD1,TRBV19,TGTGCCAGTAGTATACGGGACAGGGGATCAGAGACCCAGTACTTC,CASSIRDRGSETQYF
TRBJ2-7,NA,NA,TRBV7-6,TGTGCCAGCAGCTTAGCCTCCGGGACGTCCTACGAGCAGTACTTC,CASSLASGTSYEQYF
TRBJ1-5,few,TRBD1,TRBV12-3/TRBV12-4,TGTGCCAGCAGCCCCGGGACAGGGCTCCAGCCCCAGCATTTT,CASSPGTGLQPQHF
TRBJ1-1,many,NA,TRBV20-1,TGCAGTGCTAGATCCTCCATCGTTGGTGAAGCTTTCTTT,CSARSSIVGEAFF
TRBJ2-7,few,NA,TRBV21-1,TGTGCCAGCAGCAAAGCATGCCAGGGCGCAAACGAGCAGTACTTC,CASSKACQGANEQYF
TRBJ2-3,many,TRBD2,TRBV20-1,TGCAGTGGTCAGCAGCTAGCGGGAGGAGATACGCAGTATTTT,CSGQQLAGGDTQYF
TRBJ2-7,NA,NA,TRBV25-1,TGTGCCAGCAGTGAGGGGAACGGACCTGTTTATGAGCAGTACTTC,CASSEGNGPVYEQYF
TRBJ1-5,many,NA,TRBV4-1,TGCGCCAGCAGCCAGGGCAATTGGGTGCAGCCCCAGCATTTT,CASSQGNWVQPQHF
TRBJ1-1,many,NA,TRBV29-1,TGCAGCGTTCGAAGGGACCAGAACACTGAAGCTTTCTTT,CSVRRDQNTEAFF
TRBJ1-1,few,NA,TRBV7-9,TGTGCCAGCAGCTTAGGGTGGGAAGGAGCTTTCTTT,CASSLGWEGAFF
TRBJ2-5,few,TRBD2,TRBV9,TGTGCCAGCAGCCCCTTGGCGGGCCCACAGATCGGGACTAGCGGGAGGAAGACCCAGTACTTC,CASSPLAGPQIGTSGRKTQYF
TRBJ2-1,NA,NA,TRBV12-5,TGTGCTAGTGATCAAGCGGACCCCTCCTACAATGAGCAGTTCTTC,CASDQADPSYNEQFF
TRBJ2-7,few,TRBD1,TRBV28,TGTGCCAGCCAAGATCCAGGACAGGGTTATATGGAGCAGTACTTC,CASQDPGQGYMEQYF
TRBJ2-2,NA,NA,TRBV20-1,TGCAATGCTAGGGACGTGGAGCGGGGGACAGCCGGGGCGCTGTTTTTT,CNARDVERGTAGALFF
TRBJ1-6,NA,NA,TRBV11-2,TGTGCCAGCAGCTTAGAGATTGGTTCACCCCTCCACTTT,CASSLEIGSPLHF
TRBJ2-7,NA,NA,TRBV5-4,TGTGCCAGCAGCTCGTGGACCGGGGACCTCTACGAGCAGTACTTC,CASSSWTGDLYEQYF
TRBJ2-2,many,NA,TRBV9,TGTGCCAGCAGCGCATCCCCGGGCCTTAACACCGGGGAGCTGTTTTTT,CASSASPGLNTGELFF
TRBJ1-1,many,TRBD1,TRBV5-5,TGTGCCAGCACCAGGGGGGCGAACACTGAAGCTTTCTTT,CASTRGANTEAFF
TRBJ1-4,many,NA,TRBV4-3,TGCGCCAGCAGCCAAGACAGGGGAACTAATGAAAAACTGTTTTTT,CASSQDRGTNEKLFF
TRBJ2-7,NA,NA,TRBV6-5,TGTGCCAGCAGTCCAAGCAGGGGATCTCCCTCTCGTTGGGAGCAGTACTTC,CASSPSRGSPSRWEQYF
TRBJ2-7,NA,NA,TRBV27,TGTGCCAGCAGTTTACCCCCGGCCTCCCCCCCGCCGTACTTC,CASSLPPASPPPYF
TRBJ2-7,many,NA,TRBV13,TGTGCCAGCAGCCGATTTTTGGAAGGGTACTACGAGCAGTACTTC,CASSRFLEGYYEQYF
TRBJ1-1,NA,TRBD1,TRBV20-1,TGCAGTGCTAGTGACAAACAGGGGGCCGGCGTCGGGGATACTGAAGCTTTCTTT,CSASDKQGAGVGDTEAFF
TRBJ2-7,NA,TRBD1,TRBV7-9,TGTGCCAGCAGCACAGGGACAGAAATTTACGAGCAGTACTTC,CASSTGTEIYEQYF